The T cell receptor (beta chain) described here comes from a study of shared clonotypes between healthy human individuals. A note on this clone: Other DNA sequences in the sample encode the same CDR3.

V was trimmed by 3 bases and J by 1 base, leaving 7 bases between them. Germline CDR1 reads SGHAT; CDR2 reads FQNNGV. The CDR3 spans 13 residues. CD45RO-negative CD8 cells positively selected for CCR7 made up the naive population, which excluded terminally differentiated effector memory CD45RA+ cells. The protocol was immunoSEQ multiplex PCR, while the TCRdb copy is restricted to in-frame clones and leaves out a portion. The data show under 2,000,000 clones, just under 95% seen once. The J gene is TRBJ2-7, the V gene TRBV11-2, with D hard to call. The sample comprised naive CD8+ T cells sorted from blood. The receptor comes from a man between 18 and 35 years old in good health. Here the CDR3 DNA reads TGTGCCAGCAGCTTCTCGTCTTCCTACGAGCAGTACTTC. Translation: CASSFSSSYEQYF. Supplemented by reference TRBV11-2 and TRBJ2-7, the full variable domain reads EAGVAQSPRYKIIEKRQSVAFWCNPISGHATLYWYQQILGQGPKLLIQFQNNGVVDDSQLPKDRFSAERLKGVDSTLKIQPAKLEDSAVYLCASSFSSSYEQYFGPGTRLTVT.